This TCR beta chain was identified in a study of cytomegalovirus exposure and HLA in healthy donors. The length of the CDR3 is 16 residues. J was trimmed by 0 bases and V by 0 bases; bases with no gene match: 3. Per the germline V gene, CDR1 is MNHEY and CDR2 is SVGAGI. In the PCR, 60 Vbeta and 13 Jbeta primers were used. Profiled with immunoSEQ multiplex PCR; TCRdb holds only in-frame clones, not every one. The sample lists around 220,000 clones, 65% to 80% occurring once. The sequence was collected from a man aged 40-55 years in good health and CMV-seronegative. The sample consisted of PBMCs. The V and J genes are TRBV6-5 and TRBJ2-3; 7 bases map to TRBD2. CDR3 residues: CASSYSGGLSTDTQYF. CDR3 DNA sequence: TGTGCCAGCAGTTACTCGGGGGGGTTGAGCACAGATACGCAGTATTTT.